This TCR beta chain was found in a study of blood T cell repertoires in COVID-19. Study background: From the United States, Italy and Spain came samples of acute and convalescent COVID-19. The analysed material was cDNA or gDNA that came from T cells, B-cell-depleted T cells, or PBMCs.

Original methodology: Estimation of nucleated cell counts was performed using reference gene primer amplification. The assay was immunoSEQ multiplex PCR, and TCRdb's table has in-frame clones only and misses some. Clonal size and the V and J genes are those of that table, whereas D and trimming came from the DNA. The data show around 250,000 clones, with around nine tenths seen just once and approximately 9.7% held by the top ten. V lost 4 bases, J lost 1 base, and 12 bases stayed unmatched. CDR3 length equals 18 residues. Germline CDR1 SGHRS, CDR2 YFSETQ. The receptor comes from a man aged 40-50 years with active or convalescent COVID-19. The sample taken for sequencing was peripheral blood. The chain carries TRBV5-1 and TRBJ1-4; the match to TRBD1 covers 8 bases. CDR3 nucleotides: TGCGCCAGCAGCCCGGGGAGGACAGGGACCTTAACTAATGAAAAACTGTTTTTT. Residues: CASSPGRTGTLTNEKLFF.